One and the same sample provided the 23 T cell receptor beta chains below, sequenced in a study of T cells expressing NK-cell markers. Reanalyzing the 5' RACE reads, TCRdb keeps one entry per CDR3 protein, without DNA. Recorded for this sample: hundreds of thousands of distinct CDR3 sequences. Source material: blood T cells: a sorted CD56 or NKG2C T cell subset, CD4+ or CD8+ T cells, or bulk PBMC T cells (not recorded which). The receptors here all came from a woman aged 18-70 years in good health.

V usage is TRBV19 and J usage is TRBJ1-1; there is no DNA to check the TCRdb D call of TRBD1. This CDR3 is built from 15 residues. CDR1 and CDR2 (germline): LNHDA, SQIVND (reference sequence). The CDR3 sequence is CASHTEGRFNTEAFF.

The rearrangement uses TRBV6-2 or TRBV6-3 and TRBJ2-7. Per the germline V gene, CDR1 is MNHEY and CDR2 is SVGEGT. The CDR3 totals 11 residues. This CDR3 reads CASRTTYEQYF.

This chain uses TRBV19 with TRBJ2-1; checking the TCRdb D call of TRBD2 is not possible without DNA. Per the germline V gene, CDR1 is LNHDA and CDR2 is SQIVND (reference sequence). The CDR3 covers 17 residues. The CDR3 protein is CASSTGTSAFSYNEQFF.

The chain couples TRBV7-2 to TRBJ2-3; with no DNA, the TCRdb D assignment of TRBD1 cannot be verified. Per the germline V gene, CDR1 is SGHTA and CDR2 is FQGNSA. The CDR3 sequence is 15 residues long. CDR3 region: CASSLEAGAADTQYF. Combining the CDR3 with reference TRBV7-2 and TRBJ2-3 gives the whole variable domain GAGVSQSPSNKVTEKGKDVELRCDPISGHTALYWYRQSLGQGLEFLIYFQGNSAPDKSGLPSDRFSAERTGGSVSTLTIQRTQQEDSAVYLCASSLEAGAADTQYFGPGTRLTVL.

V gene TRBV29-1 combines with J gene TRBJ2-3; as DNA is missing, the TRBD2 call by TCRdb cannot be tested. The CDR3 loop spans 12 amino acids. The germline V gene has CDR1 SQVTM and CDR2 ANQGSEA. The CDR3 reads CTGWAPTDTQYF.

This CDR3 reads CASSQEAWSTDTQYF. The rearrangement links TRBV4-3 to TRBJ2-3. The CDR3 runs to 15 residues. Per germline, CDR1 LGHNA and CDR2 YSLEER.

This chain joins TRBV7-6 and TRBJ2-5; without DNA, the TCRdb call of TRBD1 cannot be checked. Looked up from germline, CDR1 is SGHVS and CDR2 is FNYEAQ. The CDR3 covers 15 residues. CDR3 sequence reads: CASSQMTGGVETQYF.

The chain is built from TRBV12-5 and TRBJ1-2. The CDR3 runs to 13 residues. Germline assignment: CDR1 LGHNT and CDR2 FRNRAP. This chain's CDR3 is CASGLQPGLSYTF.

The V call is TRBV29-1, the J call TRBJ2-1; TCRdb gives TRBD2 as the D gene, but with no DNA this cannot be confirmed. This CDR3 has 16 amino acids. The V gene's germline CDR1 is SQVTM and CDR2 ANQGSEA. CDR3 amino acids: CSVTPPTSGSNNEQFF.

CDR3 amino acids: CARNEQGAGEKLFF. The rearrangement joins TRBV30 to TRBJ1-4; no DNA is available, so the TRBD1 call from TCRdb remains unchecked. The CDR3 runs to 14 residues. Germline CDR1 is GTSNPN and CDR2 is SVGIG (reference sequence).

V is TRBV15 and J is TRBJ1-1. Germline CDR1 and CDR2: LNHNV and YYDKDF (reference sequence). There are 16 residues in the CDR3. CDR3: CATSREAGEGSTEAFF.

The chain carries TRBV20-1 and TRBJ2-1; TCRdb's assignment of TRBD2 cannot be checked, as there is no DNA. This CDR3 region has 14 residues. Per germline, CDR1 DFQATT and CDR2 SNEGSKA (reference sequence). CDR3 sequence reads: CSAGWDGYYNEQFF.

The chain employs TRBV5-6 and TRBJ1-1. Germline V gene lookup returns CDR1 SGHDT and CDR2 YYEEEE. This CDR3 is 14 amino acids long. This chain's CDR3 is CASSFGGDATEAFF.

CDR3 sequence: CASSSPTRYNEQFF. The chain employs TRBV7-3 and TRBJ2-1. Germline V gene sequence: CDR1 SGHTA, CDR2 FQGTGA. CDR3 length: 14 amino acids.

CDR3 region: CASSITTAIKRDTQYF. The chain carries TRBV19 and TRBJ2-3; TCRdb lists TRBD2, though no DNA is available to test this call. The CDR3 length is 16 residues. Looked up from germline, CDR1 is LNHDA and CDR2 is SQIVND (reference sequence).

This rearrangement joins TRBV7-2 to TRBJ2-1; as DNA is missing, the TRBD2 call by TCRdb cannot be tested. Germline lookup yields CDR1 SGHTA and CDR2 FQGNSA. CDR3 length: 17 residues. CDR3: CASSSRTSGGSYNEQFF.

V is TRBV19 and J is TRBJ2-7; TCRdb selects TRBD1, and the lack of DNA leaves this call unchecked. The length of the CDR3 is 16 residues. Germline assignment: CDR1 LNHDA and CDR2 SQIVND (reference sequence). CDR3 residues: CASSSRGQGARYEQYF.

The chain joins TRBV24-1 to TRBJ2-1. Germline-derived CDR1 and CDR2 are KGHDR and SFDVKD. This CDR3 contains 16 residues. The CDR3 loop reads CATSDTVAEIYNEQFF.

The V gene is TRBV11-3, the J gene TRBJ2-2; there is no DNA to check the TCRdb D call of TRBD2. There are 17 residues in the CDR3. Germline V gene sequence: CDR1 SGHNT, CDR2 YENEEA. The CDR3 reads CASSLAPGRARTGELFF.

The J gene is TRBJ2-1, the V gene TRBV5-1; the TCRdb D gene call, TRBD2, has no DNA to confirm it. The CDR3 covers 13 residues. In germline, CDR1 is SGHRS, CDR2 YFSETQ. The CDR3: CASVGLTSNEQFF.

The chain carries TRBV7-9 and TRBJ2-3; the TCRdb D gene call, TRBD2, has no DNA to confirm it. From germline, CDR1 is SEHNR and CDR2 FQNEAQ (reference sequence). This CDR3 region has 15 residues. CDR3 region: CASSPTSGGTDTQYF.

The chain links TRBV20-1 to TRBJ1-2; as DNA is missing, the TRBD1 call by TCRdb cannot be tested. Germline assignment: CDR1 DFQATT and CDR2 SNEGSKA (reference sequence). The CDR3 totals 15 residues. The CDR3 here is CSATGTANANYGYTF.

The genes are TRBV6-2 or TRBV6-3 and TRBJ1-3. The CDR3 totals 12 residues. CDR1 is MNHEY, CDR2 SVGEGT, per germline. CDR3 sequence: CASRESGNTIYF.